This paragraph reports one T cell receptor (beta chain). Here immunoSEQ multiplex PCR was the method, and the copy in TCRdb shows in-frame clones only, minus some. Among about 370,000 clones listed, approximately 89% were seen once. The data belong to a study of blood T cell repertoires in COVID-19. The sequenced material came from PBMCs or T cells enriched from blood (not recorded which). The sequence came from a woman aged 40 to 50 who had been exposed to COVID-19.

The CDR3 DNA reads TGTGCCAGCAGTTCGGGGGGGTGGAATGAGCAGTTCTTC. It codes for CASSSGGWNEQFF. The rearrangement links TRBV11-3 to TRBJ2-1, with 8 bases that match TRBD2. There are 13 residues in the CDR3. Germline loops: CDR1 SGHNT, CDR2 YENEEA. The V gene end was trimmed by 6 bases and the J gene end by 7 bases; junction bases not matched to a gene: 5.